This TCR beta chain was captured by sequencing in a study of cytomegalovirus exposure and HLA in healthy donors. General observations from the study: Reported results showed that the classifier diagnosed cytomegalovirus status with high specificity and sensitivity. TCR beta V- and J-gene trimming, according to a later analysis, was linked to a missense DCLRE1C variant. 87-base-pair reads could not separate some V segments, including TRBV6-2 and TRBV6-3. Many donors shared some public TCRs, even though most TCR sequences were rare.

Primers included in the PCR were 60 Vbeta and 13 Jbeta primers. Assay used: immunoSEQ multiplex PCR; TCRdb lists only in-frame clones, some missing. The sample shows about 130,000 clones, around 75% of them seen only once. Note on this clone: The antigen remains undetermined.

Germline trimming cut 0 bases from V and 0 bases from J; bases unmatched to any gene: 6. This CDR3 has 18 amino acids. Germline values: CDR1 MNHEY, CDR2 SMNVEV (reference sequence). The genes are TRBV27 and TRBJ2-1, with 9 bases lining up with TRBD2. The sequenced sample was PBMCs. The source of this sequence is a woman aged 45-60 years in good health and CMV-seronegative. CDR3 coding DNA: TGTGCCAGCAGTTTATCCTCCCGCGGGGGGGCCTCCTACAATGAGCAGTTCTTC. Protein: CASSLSSRGGASYNEQFF.